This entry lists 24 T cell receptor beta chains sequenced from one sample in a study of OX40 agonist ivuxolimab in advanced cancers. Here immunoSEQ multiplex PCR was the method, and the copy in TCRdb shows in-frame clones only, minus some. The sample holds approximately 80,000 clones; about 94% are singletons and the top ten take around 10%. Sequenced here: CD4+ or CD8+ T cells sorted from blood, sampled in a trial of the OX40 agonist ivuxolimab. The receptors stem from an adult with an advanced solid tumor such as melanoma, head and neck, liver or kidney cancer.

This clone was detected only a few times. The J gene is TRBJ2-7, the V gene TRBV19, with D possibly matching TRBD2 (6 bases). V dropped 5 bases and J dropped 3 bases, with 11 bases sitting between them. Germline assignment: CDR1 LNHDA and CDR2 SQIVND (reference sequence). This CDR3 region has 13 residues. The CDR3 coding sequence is TGTGCCAGTAGTCCCGCCGGGGGCTACGAGCAGTACTTC. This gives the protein CASSPAGGYEQYF.

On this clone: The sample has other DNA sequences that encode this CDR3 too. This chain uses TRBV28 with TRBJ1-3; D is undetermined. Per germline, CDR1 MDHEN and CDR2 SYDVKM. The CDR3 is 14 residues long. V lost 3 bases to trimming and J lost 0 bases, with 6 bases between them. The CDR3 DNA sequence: TGTGCCAGCAGTTTTCGGGGCTCTGGAAACACCATATATTTT. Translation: CASSFRGSGNTIYF.

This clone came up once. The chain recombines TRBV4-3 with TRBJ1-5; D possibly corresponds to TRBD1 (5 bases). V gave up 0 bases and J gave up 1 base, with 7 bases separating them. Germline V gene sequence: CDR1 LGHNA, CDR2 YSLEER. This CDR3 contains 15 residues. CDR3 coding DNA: TGCGCCAGCAGCCAAGACTGGGACAGCAATCAGCCCCAGCATTTT. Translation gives CASSQDWDSNQPQHF.

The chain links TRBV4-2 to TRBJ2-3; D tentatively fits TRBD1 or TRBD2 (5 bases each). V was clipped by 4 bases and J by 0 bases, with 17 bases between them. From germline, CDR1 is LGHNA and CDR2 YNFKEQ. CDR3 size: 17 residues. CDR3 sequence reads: CASSPLGAGPSTDTQYF. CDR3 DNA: TGTGCCAGCAGCCCCCTCGGGGCGGGTCCCAGCACAGATACGCAGTATTTT.

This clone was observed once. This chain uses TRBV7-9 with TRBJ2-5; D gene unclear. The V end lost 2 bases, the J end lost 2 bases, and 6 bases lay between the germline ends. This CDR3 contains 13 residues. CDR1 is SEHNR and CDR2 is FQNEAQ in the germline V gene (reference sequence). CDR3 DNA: TGTGCCAGCAGCTTAACCGAGCAAGAGACCCAGTACTTC. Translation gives CASSLTEQETQYF.

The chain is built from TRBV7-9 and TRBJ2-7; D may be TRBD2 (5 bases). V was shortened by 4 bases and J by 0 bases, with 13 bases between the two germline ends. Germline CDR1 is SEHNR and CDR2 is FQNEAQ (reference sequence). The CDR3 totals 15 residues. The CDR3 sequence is CASSSSSVLSYEQYF. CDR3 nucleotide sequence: TGTGCCAGCAGCTCCAGTAGCGTCCTCTCCTACGAGCAGTACTTC.

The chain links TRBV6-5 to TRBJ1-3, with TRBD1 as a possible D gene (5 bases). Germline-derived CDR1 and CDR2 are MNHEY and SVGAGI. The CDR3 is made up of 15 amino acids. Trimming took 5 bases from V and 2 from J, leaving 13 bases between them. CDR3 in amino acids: CASSPLGGAGNTIYF. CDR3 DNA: TGTGCCAGCAGTCCACTGGGGGGGGCTGGAAACACCATATATTTT.

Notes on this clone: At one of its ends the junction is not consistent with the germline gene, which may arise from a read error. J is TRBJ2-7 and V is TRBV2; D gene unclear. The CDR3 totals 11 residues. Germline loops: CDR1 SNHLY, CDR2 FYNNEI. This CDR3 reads CASSGDRMLNF. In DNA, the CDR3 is TGTGCCAGCAGTGGGGATCGGATGTTGAACTTC.

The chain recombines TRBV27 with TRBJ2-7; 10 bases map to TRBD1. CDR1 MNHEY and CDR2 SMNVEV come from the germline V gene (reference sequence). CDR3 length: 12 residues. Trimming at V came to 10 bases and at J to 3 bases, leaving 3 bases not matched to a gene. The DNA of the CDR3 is TGTGCCACACGGGACAGGGGCTACGAGCAGTACTTC. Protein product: CATRDRGYEQYF.

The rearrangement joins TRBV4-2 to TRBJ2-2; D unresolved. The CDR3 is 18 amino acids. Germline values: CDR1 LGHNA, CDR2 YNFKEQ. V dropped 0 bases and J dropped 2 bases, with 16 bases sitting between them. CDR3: CASSQEPLGLHNTGELFF. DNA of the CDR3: TGTGCCAGCAGCCAAGAACCTCTCGGGCTACATAACACCGGGGAGCTGTTTTTT.

The CDR3 DNA is TGTGCCAGCAGCTGGGGACTAGCGGGAGACTACAATGAGCAGTTCTTC. This codes for CASSWGLAGDYNEQFF. V gene TRBV5-4 combines with J gene TRBJ2-1, with 14 bases fitting TRBD2. CDR1 SGHNT and CDR2 YYREEE come from the germline V gene (reference sequence). CDR3 length equals 16 residues. Unmatched junction bases numbered 2, after V lost 3 bases and J lost 3 bases.

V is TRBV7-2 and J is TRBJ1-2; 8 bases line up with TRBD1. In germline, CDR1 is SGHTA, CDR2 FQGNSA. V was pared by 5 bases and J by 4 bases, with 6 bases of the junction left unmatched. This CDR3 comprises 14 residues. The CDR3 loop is CASSATGGAYGYTF. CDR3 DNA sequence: TGTGCCAGCAGCGCCACAGGGGGGGCCTATGGCTACACCTTC.

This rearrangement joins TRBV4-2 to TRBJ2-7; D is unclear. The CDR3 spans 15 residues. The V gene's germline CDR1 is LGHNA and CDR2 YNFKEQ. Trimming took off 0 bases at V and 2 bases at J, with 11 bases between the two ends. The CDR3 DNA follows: TGTGCCAGCAGCCAAGAGGCAAGGAGCGCCTACGAGCAGTACTTC. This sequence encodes CASSQEARSAYEQYF.

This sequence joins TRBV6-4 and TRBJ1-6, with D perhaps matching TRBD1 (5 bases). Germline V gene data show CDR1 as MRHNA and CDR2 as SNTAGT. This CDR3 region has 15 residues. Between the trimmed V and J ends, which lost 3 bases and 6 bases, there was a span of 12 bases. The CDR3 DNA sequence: TGTGCCAGCAGTGAAGGGGTTGTGGGTAATTCACCCCTCCACTTT. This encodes CASSEGVVGNSPLHF.

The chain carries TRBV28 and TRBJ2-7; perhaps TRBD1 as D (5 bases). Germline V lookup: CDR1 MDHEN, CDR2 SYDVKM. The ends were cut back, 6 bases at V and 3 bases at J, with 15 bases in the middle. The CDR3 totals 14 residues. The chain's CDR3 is CASSPIFDSYEQYF. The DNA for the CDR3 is TGTGCCAGCAGCCCTATCTTTGACAGCTACGAGCAGTACTTC. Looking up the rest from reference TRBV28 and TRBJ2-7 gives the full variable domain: DVKVTQSSRYLVKRTGEKVFLECVQDMDHENMFWYRQDPGLGLRLIYFSYDVKMKEKGDIPEGYSVSREKKERFSLILESASTNQTSMYLCASSPIFDSYEQYFGPGTRLTVT.

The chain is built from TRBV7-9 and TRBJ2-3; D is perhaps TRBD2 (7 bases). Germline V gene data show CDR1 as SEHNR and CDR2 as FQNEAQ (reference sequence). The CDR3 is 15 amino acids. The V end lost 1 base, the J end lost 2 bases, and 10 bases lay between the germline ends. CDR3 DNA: TGTGCCAGCAGCTTAGGAGGGGGGGCCACAGATACGCAGTATTTT. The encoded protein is CASSLGGGATDTQYF.

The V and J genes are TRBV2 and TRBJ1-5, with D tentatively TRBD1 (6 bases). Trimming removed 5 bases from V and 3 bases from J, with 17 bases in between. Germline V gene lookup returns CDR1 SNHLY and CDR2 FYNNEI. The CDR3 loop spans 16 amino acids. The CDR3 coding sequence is TGTGCCAGCAGTCTCAGGGGAGGTTTAAACAATCAGCCCCAGCATTTT. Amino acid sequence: CASSLRGGLNNQPQHF.

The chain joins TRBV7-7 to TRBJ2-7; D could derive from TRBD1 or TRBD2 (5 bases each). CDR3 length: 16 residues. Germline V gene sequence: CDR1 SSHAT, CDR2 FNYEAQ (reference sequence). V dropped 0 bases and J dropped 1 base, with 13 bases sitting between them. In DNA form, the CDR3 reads TGTGCCAGCAGCTTAGCGCCGGGGCCGGGTTCCTACGAGCAGTACTTC. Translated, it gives CASSLAPGPGSYEQYF.

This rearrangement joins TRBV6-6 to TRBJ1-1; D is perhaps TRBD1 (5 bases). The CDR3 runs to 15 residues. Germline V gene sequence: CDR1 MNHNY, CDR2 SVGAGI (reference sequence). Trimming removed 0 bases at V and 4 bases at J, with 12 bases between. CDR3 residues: CASSYSDSKFTEAFF. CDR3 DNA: TGTGCCAGCAGTTACTCCGACAGCAAATTCACTGAAGCTTTCTTT.

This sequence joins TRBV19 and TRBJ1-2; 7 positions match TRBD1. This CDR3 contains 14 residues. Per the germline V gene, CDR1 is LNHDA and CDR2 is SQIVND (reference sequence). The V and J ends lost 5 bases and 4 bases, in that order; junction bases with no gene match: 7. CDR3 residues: CASSPGTASYGYTF. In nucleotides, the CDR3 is TGTGCCAGTAGTCCCGGGACAGCCTCCTATGGCTACACCTTC.

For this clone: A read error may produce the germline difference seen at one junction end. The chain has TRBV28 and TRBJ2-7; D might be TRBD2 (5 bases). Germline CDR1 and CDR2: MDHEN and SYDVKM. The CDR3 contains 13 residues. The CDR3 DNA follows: TGTGCCAGCTGCTGGGCGGGCTCCCACGAGCAGTACTTC. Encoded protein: CASCWAGSHEQYF.

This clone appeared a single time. The CDR3 region is CASSFPERRSPTDTQYF. In DNA form, the CDR3 reads TGTGCCAGCAGCTTCCCTGAGCGACGGTCCCCCACAGATACGCAGTATTTT. The genes are TRBV5-6 and TRBJ2-3; no firm D call. The CDR3 covers 17 residues. Trimming removed 2 bases at V and 2 bases at J, with 18 bases between. Germline-derived CDR1 and CDR2 are SGHDT and YYEEEE.

Here the CDR3 reads CASSLATNGEKLFF. CDR3 bases: TGCGCCAGCAGCTTGGCAACTAATGGTGAAAAACTGTTTTTT. This chain joins TRBV5-1 and TRBJ1-4, with D unresolved. The CDR3 is made up of 14 amino acids. Between the trimmed V and J ends, which lost 0 bases and 7 bases, there was a span of 10 bases. Germline V lookup: CDR1 SGHRS, CDR2 YFSETQ.

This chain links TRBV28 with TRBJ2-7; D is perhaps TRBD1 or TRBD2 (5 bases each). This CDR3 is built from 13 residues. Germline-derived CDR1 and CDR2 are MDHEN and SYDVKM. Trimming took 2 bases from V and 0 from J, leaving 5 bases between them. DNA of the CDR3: TGTGCCAGCAGTTTAGGGACCTCCTACGAGCAGTACTTC. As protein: CASSLGTSYEQYF.